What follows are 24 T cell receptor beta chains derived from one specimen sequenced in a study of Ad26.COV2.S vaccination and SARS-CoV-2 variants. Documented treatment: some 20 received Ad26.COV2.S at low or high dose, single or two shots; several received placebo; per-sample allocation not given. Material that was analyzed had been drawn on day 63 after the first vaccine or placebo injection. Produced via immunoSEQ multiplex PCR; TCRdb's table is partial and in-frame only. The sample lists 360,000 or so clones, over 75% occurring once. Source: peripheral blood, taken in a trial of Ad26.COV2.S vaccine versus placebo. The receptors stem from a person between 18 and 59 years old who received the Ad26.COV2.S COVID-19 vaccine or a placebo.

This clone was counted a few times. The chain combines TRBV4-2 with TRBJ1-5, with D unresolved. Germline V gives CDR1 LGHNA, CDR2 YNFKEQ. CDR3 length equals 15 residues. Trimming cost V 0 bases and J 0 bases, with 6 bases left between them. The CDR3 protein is CASSQERYSNQPQHF. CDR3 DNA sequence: TGTGCCAGCAGCCAAGAAAGATATAGCAATCAGCCCCAGCATTTT.

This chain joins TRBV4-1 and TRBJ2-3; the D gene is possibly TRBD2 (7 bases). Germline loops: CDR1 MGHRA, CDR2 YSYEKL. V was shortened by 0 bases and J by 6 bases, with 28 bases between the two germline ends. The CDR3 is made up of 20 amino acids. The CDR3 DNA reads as TGCGCCAGCAGCCAAGAGATCCCGGGGGGCCGTTACTCGCGCCAGGATACGCAGTATTTT. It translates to CASSQEIPGGRYSRQDTQYF.

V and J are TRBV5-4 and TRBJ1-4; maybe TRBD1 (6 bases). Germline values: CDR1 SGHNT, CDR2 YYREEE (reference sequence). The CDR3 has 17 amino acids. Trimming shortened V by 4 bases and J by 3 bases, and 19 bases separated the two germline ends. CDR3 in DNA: TGTGCCAGCAGCGAGACACGGGGGGCGCGACCTAATGAAAAACTGTTTTTT. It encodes CASSETRGARPNEKLFF.

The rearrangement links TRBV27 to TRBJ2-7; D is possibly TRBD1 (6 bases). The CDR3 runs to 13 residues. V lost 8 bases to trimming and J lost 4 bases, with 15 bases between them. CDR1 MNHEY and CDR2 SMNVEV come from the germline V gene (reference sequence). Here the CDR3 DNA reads TGTGCCAGCGCCCCGGGACACGTGTACGAGCAGTACTTC. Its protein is CASAPGHVYEQYF.

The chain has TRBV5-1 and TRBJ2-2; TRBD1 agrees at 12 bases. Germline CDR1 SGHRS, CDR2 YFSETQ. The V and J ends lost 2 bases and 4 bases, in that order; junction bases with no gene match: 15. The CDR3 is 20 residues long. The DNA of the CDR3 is TGCGCCAGCAGCTTTACGGGACAGGGGGCTGCGTATGTGGGCACCGGGGAGCTGTTTTTT. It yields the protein CASSFTGQGAAYVGTGELFF.

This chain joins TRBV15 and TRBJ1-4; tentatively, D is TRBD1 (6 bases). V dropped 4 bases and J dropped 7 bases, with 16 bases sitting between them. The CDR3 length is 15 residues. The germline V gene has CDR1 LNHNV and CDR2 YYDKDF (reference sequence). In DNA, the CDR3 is TGTGCCACCAGCACCGGGGGCCGGGAGTCTGAAAAACTGTTTTTT. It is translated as CATSTGGRESEKLFF.

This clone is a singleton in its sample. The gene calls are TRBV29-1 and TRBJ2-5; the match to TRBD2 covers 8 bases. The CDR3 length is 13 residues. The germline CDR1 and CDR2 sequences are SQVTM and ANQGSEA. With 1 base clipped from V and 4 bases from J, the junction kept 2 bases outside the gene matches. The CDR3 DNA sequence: TGCAGCGTTGAAGCGGGGACTAGAGAGACCCAGTACTTC. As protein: CSVEAGTRETQYF. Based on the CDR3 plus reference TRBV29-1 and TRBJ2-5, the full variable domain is SAVISQKPSRDICQRGTSLTIQCQVDSQVTMMFWYRQQPGQSLTLIATANQGSEATYESGFVIDKFPISRPNLTFSTLTVSNMSPEDSSIYLCSVEAGTRETQYFGPGTRLLVL.

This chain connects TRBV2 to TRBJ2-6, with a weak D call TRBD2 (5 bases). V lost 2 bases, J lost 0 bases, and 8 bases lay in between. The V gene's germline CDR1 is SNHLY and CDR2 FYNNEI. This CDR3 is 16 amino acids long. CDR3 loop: CASSERTFSGANVLTF. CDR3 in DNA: TGTGCCAGCAGTGAAAGGACTTTCTCTGGGGCCAACGTCCTGACTTTC.

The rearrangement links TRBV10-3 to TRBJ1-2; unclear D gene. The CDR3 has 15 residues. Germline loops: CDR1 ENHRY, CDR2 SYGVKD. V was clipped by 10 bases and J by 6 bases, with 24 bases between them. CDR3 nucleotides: TGTGCCAGCCTCACTCCCGGCGGGGAGAGGAATGGCTACACCTTC. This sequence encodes CASLTPGGERNGYTF.

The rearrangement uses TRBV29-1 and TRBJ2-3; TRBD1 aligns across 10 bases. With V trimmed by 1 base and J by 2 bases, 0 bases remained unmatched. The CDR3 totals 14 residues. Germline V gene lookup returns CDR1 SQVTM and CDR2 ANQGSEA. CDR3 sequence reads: CSVEGQGATDTQYF. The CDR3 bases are TGCAGCGTTGAAGGACAGGGGGCCACAGATACGCAGTATTTT.

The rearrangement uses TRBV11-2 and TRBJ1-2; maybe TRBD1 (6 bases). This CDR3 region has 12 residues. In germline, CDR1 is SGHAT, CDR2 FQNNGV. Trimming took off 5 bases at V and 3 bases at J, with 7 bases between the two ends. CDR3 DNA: TGTGCCAGCAGCCCAGGGGACTATGGCTACACCTTC. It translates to CASSPGDYGYTF. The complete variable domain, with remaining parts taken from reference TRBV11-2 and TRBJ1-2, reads EAGVAQSPRYKIIEKRQSVAFWCNPISGHATLYWYQQILGQGPKLLIQFQNNGVVDDSQLPKDRFSAERLKGVDSTLKIQPAKLEDSAVYLCASSPGDYGYTFGSGTRLTVV.

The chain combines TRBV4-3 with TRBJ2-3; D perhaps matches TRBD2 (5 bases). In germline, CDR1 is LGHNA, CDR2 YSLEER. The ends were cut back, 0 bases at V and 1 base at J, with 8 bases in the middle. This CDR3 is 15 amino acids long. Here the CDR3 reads CASSQDSGGTDTQYF. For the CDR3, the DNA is TGCGCCAGCAGCCAAGATTCCGGGGGCACAGATACGCAGTATTTT.

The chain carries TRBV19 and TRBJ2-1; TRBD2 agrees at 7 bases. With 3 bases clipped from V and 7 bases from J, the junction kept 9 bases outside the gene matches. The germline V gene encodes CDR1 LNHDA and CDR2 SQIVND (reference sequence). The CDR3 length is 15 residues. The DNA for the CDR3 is TGTGCCAGTAGTATGCTCCGGGGGGAAGGAAATGAGCAGTTCTTC. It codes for CASSMLRGEGNEQFF.

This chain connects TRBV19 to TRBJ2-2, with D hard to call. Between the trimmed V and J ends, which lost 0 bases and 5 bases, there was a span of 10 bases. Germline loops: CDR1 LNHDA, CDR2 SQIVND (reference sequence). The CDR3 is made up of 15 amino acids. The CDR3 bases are TGTGCCAGTAGTATAGAAGTGGAATGGACCGGGGAGCTGTTTTTT. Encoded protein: CASSIEVEWTGELFF. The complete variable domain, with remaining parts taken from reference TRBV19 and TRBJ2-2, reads DGGITQSPKYLFRKEGQNVTLSCEQNLNHDAMYWYRQDPGQGLRLIYYSQIVNDFQKGDIAEGYSVSREKKESFPLTVTSAQKNPTAFYLCASSIEVEWTGELFFGEGSRLTVL.

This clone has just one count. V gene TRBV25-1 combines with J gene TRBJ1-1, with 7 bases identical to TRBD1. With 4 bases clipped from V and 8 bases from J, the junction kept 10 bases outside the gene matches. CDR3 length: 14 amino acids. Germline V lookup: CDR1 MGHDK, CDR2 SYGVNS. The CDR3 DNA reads TGTGCCAGCAGTGTTACAGCCTACAGGGGAGAAGCTTTCTTT. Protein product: CASSVTAYRGEAFF.

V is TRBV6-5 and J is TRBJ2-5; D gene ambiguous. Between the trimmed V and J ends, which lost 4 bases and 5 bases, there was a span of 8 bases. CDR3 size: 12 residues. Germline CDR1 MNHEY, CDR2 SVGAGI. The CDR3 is CASSSLGETQYF. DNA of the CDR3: TGTGCCAGCAGTTCCCTGGGGGAGACCCAGTACTTC.

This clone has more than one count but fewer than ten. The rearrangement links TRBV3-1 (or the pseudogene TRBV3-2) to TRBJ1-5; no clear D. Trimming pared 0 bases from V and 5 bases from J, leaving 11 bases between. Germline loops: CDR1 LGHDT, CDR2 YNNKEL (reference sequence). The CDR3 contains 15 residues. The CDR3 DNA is TGTGCCAGCAGCCAAGACGCAAGAGGATATCAGCCCCAGCATTTT. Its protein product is CASSQDARGYQPQHF.

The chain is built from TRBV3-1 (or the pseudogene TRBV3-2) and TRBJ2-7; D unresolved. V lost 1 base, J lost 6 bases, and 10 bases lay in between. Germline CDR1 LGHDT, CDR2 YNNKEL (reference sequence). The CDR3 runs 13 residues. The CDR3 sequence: CASSQGMFFEQYF. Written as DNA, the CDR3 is TGTGCCAGCAGCCAAGGTATGTTCTTCGAGCAGTACTTC.

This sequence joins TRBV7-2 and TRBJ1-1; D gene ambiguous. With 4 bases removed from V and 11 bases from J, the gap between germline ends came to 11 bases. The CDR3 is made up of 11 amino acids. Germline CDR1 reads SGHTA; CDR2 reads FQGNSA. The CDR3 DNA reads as TGTGCCAGCAGCTCAGGCCTCTGGGCTTTCTTT. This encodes CASSSGLWAFF. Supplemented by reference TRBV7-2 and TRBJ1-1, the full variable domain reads GAGVSQSPSNKVTEKGKDVELRCDPISGHTALYWYRQSLGQGLEFLIYFQGNSAPDKSGLPSDRFSAERTGGSVSTLTIQRTQQEDSAVYLCASSSGLWAFFGQGTRLTVV.

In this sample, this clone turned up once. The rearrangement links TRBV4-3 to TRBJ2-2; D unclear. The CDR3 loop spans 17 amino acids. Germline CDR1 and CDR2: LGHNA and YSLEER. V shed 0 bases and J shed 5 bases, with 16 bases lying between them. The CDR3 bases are TGCGCCAGCAGCCAAGATAAAGGGTCTGGGTATACCGGGGAGCTGTTTTTT. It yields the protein CASSQDKGSGYTGELFF.

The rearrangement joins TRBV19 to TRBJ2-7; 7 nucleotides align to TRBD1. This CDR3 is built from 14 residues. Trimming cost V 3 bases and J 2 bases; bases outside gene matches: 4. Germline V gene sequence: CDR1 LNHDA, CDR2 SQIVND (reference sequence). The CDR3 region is CASSIRDRPYEQYF. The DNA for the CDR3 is TGTGCCAGTAGTATCCGGGACAGACCCTACGAGCAGTACTTC.

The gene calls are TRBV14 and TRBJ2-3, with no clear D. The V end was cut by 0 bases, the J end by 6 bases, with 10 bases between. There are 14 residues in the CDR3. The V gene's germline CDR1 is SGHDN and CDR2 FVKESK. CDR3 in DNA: TGTGCCAGCAGCCAAGATCGGAACCTGGATACGCAGTATTTT. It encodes CASSQDRNLDTQYF.

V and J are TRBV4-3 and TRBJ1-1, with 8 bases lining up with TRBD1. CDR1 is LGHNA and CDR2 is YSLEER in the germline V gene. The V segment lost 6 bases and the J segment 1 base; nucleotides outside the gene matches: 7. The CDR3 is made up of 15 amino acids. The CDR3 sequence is CASRRSGTGNTEAFF. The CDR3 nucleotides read TGCGCCAGCAGAAGGTCTGGGACAGGGAACACTGAAGCTTTCTTT.

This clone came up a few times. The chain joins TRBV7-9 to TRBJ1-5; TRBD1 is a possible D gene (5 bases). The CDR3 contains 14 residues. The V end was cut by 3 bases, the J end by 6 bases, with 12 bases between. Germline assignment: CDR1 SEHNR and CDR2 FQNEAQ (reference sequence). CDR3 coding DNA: TGTGCCAGCAGCTTGGGGGGAATCAGTCAGCCCCAGCATTTT. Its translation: CASSLGGISQPQHF.